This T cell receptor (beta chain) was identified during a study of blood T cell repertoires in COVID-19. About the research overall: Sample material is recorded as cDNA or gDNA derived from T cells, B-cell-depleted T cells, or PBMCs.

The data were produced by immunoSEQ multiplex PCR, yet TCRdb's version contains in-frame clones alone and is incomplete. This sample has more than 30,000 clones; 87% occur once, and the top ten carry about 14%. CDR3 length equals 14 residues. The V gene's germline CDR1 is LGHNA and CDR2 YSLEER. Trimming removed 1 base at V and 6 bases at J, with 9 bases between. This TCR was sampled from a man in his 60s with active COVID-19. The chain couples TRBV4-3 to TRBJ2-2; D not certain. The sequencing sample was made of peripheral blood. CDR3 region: CASSQAPQPGELFF. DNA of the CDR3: TGCGCCAGCAGCCAAGCCCCACAACCCGGGGAGCTGTTTTTT.